This TCR beta chain is drawn from a study of blood T cell repertoires in COVID-19. Per the original methods: Reference gene primer amplification gave nucleated cell count estimates. TCRdb's table, derived via immunoSEQ multiplex PCR, lists solely in-frame clones and lacks some. The DNA was the basis for D and trimming; V, J and clone size are from that table. The data contain under 50,000 clones, about 92% of them seen just once; the ten biggest clones take up 1%. Trimming removed 2 bases at V and 5 bases at J, with 16 bases between. CDR3 size: 15 residues. Germline V gene lookup returns CDR1 SGHRS and CDR2 YFSETQ. While infection was still active, Seattle patients were enrolled and then followed longitudinally.

Material for sequencing was peripheral blood. The rearrangement uses TRBV5-1 and TRBJ2-5; tentatively, D is TRBD2 (6 bases). The clonotype originates from a man aged 55-75 years with COVID-19, enrolled during active disease. The chain's CDR3 is CASSLSGVGGETQYF. CDR3 nucleotide sequence: TGCGCCAGCAGCTTATCGGGGGTAGGCGGCGAGACCCAGTACTTC.